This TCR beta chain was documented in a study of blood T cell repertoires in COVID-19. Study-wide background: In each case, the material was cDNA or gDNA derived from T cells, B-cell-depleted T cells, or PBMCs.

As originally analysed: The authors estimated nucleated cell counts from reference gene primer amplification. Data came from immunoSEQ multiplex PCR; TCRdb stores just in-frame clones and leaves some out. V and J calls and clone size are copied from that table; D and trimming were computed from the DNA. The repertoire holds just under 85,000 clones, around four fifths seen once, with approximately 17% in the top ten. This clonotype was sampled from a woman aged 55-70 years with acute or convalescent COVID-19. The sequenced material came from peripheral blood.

The CDR3 loop reads CASSSYNPREGYTF. The CDR3 nucleotides read TGTGCCAGCAGCTCCTATAACCCTCGAGAAGGCTACACCTTC. The chain couples TRBV7-2 to TRBJ1-2, with D hard to call. V gave up 4 bases and J gave up 8 bases, with 17 bases separating them. The CDR3 is 14 residues long. The germline V gene encodes CDR1 SGHTA and CDR2 FQGNSA.